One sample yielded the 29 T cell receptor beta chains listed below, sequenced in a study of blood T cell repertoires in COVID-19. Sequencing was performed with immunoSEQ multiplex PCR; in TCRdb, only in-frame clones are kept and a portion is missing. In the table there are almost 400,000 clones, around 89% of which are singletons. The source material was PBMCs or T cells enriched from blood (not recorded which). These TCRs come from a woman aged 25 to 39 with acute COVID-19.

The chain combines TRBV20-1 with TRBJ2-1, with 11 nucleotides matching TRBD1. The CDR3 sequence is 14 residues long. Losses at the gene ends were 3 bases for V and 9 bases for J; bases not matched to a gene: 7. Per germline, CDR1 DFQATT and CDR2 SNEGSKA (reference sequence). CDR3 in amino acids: CSASLDRGLGEQFF. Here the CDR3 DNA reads TGCAGTGCTAGTTTGGACAGGGGGCTCGGTGAGCAGTTCTTC.

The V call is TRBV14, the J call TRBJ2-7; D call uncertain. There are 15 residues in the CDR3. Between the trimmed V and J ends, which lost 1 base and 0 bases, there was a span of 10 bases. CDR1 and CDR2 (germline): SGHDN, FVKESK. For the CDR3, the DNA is TGTGCCAGCAGCCAAGTTGGCGGAGCCTCCTACGAGCAGTACTTC. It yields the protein CASSQVGGASYEQYF.

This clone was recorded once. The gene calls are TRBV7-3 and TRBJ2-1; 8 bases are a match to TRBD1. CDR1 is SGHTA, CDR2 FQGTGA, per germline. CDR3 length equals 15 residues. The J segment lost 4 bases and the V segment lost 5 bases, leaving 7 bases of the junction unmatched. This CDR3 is CASSLGQASYNEQFF. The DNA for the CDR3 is TGTGCCAGCAGCCTGGGACAGGCGTCGTACAATGAGCAGTTCTTC.

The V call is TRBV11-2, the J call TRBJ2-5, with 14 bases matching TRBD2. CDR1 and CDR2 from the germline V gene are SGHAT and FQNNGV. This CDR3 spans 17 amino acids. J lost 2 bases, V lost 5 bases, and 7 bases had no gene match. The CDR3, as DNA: TGTGCCAGCAGCCTTCGGACTAGCGGGGGGACTCAAGAGACCCAGTACTTC. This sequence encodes CASSLRTSGGTQETQYF.

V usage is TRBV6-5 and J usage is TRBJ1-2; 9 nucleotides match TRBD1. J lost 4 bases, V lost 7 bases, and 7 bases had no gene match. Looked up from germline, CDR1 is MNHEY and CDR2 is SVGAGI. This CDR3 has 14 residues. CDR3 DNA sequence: TGTGCCAGCACTACAGGGGGCAGAGGCTATGGCTACACCTTC. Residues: CASTTGGRGYGYTF.

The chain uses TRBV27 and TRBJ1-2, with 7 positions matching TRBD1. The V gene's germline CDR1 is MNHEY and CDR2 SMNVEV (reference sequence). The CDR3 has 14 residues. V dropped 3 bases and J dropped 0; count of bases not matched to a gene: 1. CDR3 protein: CASSFQGANYGYTF. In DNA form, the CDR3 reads TGTGCCAGCAGTTTCCAGGGGGCTAACTATGGCTACACCTTC.

CDR3 residues: CASSPGQFNEKLFF. CDR3 nucleotide sequence: TGTGCCAGCTCACCGGGACAGTTTAATGAAAAACTGTTTTTT. The chain employs TRBV18 and TRBJ1-4, with 7 bases lining up with TRBD1. Trimming cost V 3 bases and J 4 bases; bases outside gene matches: 2. CDR1 is KGHSH and CDR2 is LQKENI in the germline V gene. The length of the CDR3 is 14 residues. Drawing the rest from reference TRBV18 and TRBJ1-4, the complete variable domain is NAGVMQNPRHLVRRRGQEARLRCSPMKGHSHVYWYRQLPEEGLKFMVYLQKENIIDESGMPKERFSAEFPKEGPSILRIQQVVRGDSAAYFCASSPGQFNEKLFFGSGTQLSVL.

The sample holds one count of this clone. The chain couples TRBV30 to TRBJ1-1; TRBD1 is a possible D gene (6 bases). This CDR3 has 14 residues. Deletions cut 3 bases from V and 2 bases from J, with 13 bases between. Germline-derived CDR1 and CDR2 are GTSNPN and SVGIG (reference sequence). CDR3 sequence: CAWSRTDLNTEAFF. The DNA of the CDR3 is TGTGCCTGGAGCCGGACAGACCTTAACACTGAAGCTTTCTTT.

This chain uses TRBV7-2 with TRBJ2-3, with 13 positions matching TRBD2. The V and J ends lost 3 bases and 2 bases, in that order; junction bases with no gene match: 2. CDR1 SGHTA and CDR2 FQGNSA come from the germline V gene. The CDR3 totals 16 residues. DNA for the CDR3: TGTGCCAGCAGCTTGGGACTAGCGGGACACACAGATACGCAGTATTTT. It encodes CASSLGLAGHTDTQYF.

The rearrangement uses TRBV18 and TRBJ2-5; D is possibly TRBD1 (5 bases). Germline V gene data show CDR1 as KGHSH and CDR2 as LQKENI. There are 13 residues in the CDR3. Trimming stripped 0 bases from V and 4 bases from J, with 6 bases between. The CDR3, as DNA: TGTGCCAGCTCACCACCAGGGGTAGAGACCCAGTACTTC. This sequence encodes CASSPPGVETQYF.

The CDR3 loop reads CASSATRNTEAFF. The DNA of the CDR3 is TGTGCCAGCAGCGCAACAAGGAACACTGAAGCTTTCTTT. The chain has TRBV9 and TRBJ1-1; D not certain. CDR3 length equals 13 residues. V was clipped by 3 bases and J by 1 base, with 7 bases between them. The germline V gene has CDR1 SGDLS and CDR2 YYNGEE.

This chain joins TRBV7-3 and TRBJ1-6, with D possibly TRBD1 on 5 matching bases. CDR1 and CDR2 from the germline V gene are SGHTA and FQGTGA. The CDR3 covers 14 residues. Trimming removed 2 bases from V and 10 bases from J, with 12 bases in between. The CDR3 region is CASSLVGGGSPLHF. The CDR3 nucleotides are TGTGCCAGCAGCTTAGTCGGGGGAGGCTCACCCCTCCACTTT.

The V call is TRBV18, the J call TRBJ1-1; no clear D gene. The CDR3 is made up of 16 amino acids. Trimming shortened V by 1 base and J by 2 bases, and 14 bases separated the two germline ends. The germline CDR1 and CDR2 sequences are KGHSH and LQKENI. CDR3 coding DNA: TGTGCCAGCTCACCACTTATATGGGGAGACAACACTGAAGCTTTCTTT. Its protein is CASSPLIWGDNTEAFF.

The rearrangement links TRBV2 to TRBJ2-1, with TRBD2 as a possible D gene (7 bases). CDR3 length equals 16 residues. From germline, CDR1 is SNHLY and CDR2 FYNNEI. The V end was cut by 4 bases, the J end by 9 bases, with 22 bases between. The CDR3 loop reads CASSGGGPGRLGEQFF. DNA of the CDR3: TGTGCCAGCAGTGGGGGGGGCCCAGGGCGGTTGGGTGAGCAGTTCTTC. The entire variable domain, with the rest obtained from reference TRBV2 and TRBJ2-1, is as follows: EPEVTQTPSHQVTQMGQEVILRCVPISNHLYFYWYRQILGQKVEFLVSFYNNEISEKSEIFDDQFSVERPDGSNFTLKIRSTKLEDSAMYFCASSGGGPGRLGEQFFGPGTRLTVL.

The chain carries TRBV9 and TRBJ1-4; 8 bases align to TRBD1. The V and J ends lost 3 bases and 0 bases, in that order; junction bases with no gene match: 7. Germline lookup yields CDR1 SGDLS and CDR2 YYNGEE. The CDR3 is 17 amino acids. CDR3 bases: TGTGCCAGCAGCGGCCTTGGGACAGGCACAACTAATGAAAAACTGTTTTTT. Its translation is CASSGLGTGTTNEKLFF.

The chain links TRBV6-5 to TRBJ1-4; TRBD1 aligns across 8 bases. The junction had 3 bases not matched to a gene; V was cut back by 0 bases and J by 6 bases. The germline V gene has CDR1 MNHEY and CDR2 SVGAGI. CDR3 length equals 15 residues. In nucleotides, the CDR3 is TGTGCCAGCAGTTACTCGACAGGGGAGGATGAAAAACTGTTTTTT. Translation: CASSYSTGEDEKLFF.

In DNA, the CDR3 is TGTGCCATCAGTGAGCATCGGACAGGGGGCTATGGCTACACCTTC. Protein sequence: CAISEHRTGGYGYTF. The chain couples TRBV10-3 to TRBJ1-2; TRBD1 agrees at 10 bases. Germline assignment: CDR1 ENHRY and CDR2 SYGVKD. The V segment lost 2 bases and the J segment 4 bases; nucleotides outside the gene matches: 4. The CDR3 sequence is 15 residues long.

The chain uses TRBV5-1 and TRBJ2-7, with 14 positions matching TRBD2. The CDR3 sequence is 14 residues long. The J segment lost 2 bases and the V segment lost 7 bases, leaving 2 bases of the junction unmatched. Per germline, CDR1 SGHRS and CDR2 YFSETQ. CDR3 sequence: CASGTSGGTYEQYF. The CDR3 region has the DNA TGCGCCAGCGGGACTAGCGGGGGAACCTACGAGCAGTACTTC. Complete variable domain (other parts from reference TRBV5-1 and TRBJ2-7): KAGVTQTPRYLIKTRGQQVTLSCSPISGHRSVSWYQQTPGQGLQFLFEYFSETQRNKGNFPGRFSGRQFSNSRSEMNVSTLELGDSALYLCASGTSGGTYEQYFGPGTRLTVT.

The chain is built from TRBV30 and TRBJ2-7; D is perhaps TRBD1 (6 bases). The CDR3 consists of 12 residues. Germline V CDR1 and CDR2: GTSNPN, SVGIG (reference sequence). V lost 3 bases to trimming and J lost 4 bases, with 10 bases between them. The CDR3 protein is CAWRRTAYEQYF. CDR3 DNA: TGTGCCTGGAGGAGGACAGCATACGAGCAGTACTTC.

CDR3 DNA: TGTGCCAGCAAGCAGGAACCCACTGAAGCTTTCTTT. Residues: CASKQEPTEAFF. The genes are TRBV6-5 and TRBJ1-1; no firm D call. The germline V gene encodes CDR1 MNHEY and CDR2 SVGAGI. V lost 7 bases and J lost 4, with 10 bases in between. The CDR3 extends over 12 amino acids.

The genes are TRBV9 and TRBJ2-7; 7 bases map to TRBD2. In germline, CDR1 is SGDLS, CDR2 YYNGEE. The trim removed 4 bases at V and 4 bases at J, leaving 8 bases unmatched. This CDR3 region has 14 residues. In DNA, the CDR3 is TGTGCCAGCAGCCCTGGAAGCGGGGAGTACGAGCAGTACTTC. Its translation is CASSPGSGEYEQYF.

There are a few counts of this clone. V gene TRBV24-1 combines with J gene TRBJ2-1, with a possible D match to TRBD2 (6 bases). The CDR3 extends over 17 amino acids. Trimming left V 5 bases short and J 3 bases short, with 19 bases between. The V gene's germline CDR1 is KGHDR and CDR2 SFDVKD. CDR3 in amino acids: CATSADYRGSHYNEQFF. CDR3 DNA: TGTGCCACCAGTGCAGATTATCGGGGGTCCCACTACAATGAGCAGTTCTTC.

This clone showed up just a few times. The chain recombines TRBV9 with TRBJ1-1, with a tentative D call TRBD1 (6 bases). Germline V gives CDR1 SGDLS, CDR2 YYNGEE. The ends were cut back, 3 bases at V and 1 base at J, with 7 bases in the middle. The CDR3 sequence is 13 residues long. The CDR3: CASSATGNTEAFF. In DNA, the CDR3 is TGTGCCAGCAGCGCGACAGGGAACACTGAAGCTTTCTTT.

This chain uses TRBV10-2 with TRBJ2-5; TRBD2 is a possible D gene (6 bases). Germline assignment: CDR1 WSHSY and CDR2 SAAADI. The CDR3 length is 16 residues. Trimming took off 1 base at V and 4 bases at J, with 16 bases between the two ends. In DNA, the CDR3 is TGCGCCAGCAGTGAGTTGGGAACGGCGGGGTTAGAGACCCAGTACTTC. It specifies CASSELGTAGLETQYF.

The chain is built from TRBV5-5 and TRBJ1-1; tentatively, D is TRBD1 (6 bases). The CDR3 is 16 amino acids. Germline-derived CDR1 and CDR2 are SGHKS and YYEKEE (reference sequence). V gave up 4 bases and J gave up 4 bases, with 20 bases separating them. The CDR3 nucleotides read TGTGCCAGCAGCCCGGGGGGCTTATCGTCAAGCACTGAAGCTTTCTTT. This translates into CASSPGGLSSSTEAFF. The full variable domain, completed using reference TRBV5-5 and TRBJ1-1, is DAGVTQSPTHLIKTRGQQVTLRCSPISGHKSVSWYQQVLGQGPQFIFQYYEKEERGRGNFPDRFSARQFPNYSSELNVNALLLGDSALYLCASSPGGLSSSTEAFFGQGTRLTVV.

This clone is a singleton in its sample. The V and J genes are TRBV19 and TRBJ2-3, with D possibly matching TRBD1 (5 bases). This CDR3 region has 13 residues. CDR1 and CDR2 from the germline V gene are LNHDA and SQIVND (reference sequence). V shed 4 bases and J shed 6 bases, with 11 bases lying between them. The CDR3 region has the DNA TGTGCCAGTAGTAGGGCAGGGCAGGATACGCAGTATTTT. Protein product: CASSRAGQDTQYF.

The CDR3: CASSQDGAANRAYEQYF. CDR3 DNA: TGTGCCAGCAGCCAAGATGGGGCGGCAAATAGGGCCTACGAGCAGTACTTC. This sequence joins TRBV14 and TRBJ2-7; perhaps TRBD1 as D (5 bases). The CDR3 totals 17 residues. Germline assignment: CDR1 SGHDN and CDR2 FVKESK. Trimming pared 0 bases from V and 2 bases from J, leaving 17 bases between.

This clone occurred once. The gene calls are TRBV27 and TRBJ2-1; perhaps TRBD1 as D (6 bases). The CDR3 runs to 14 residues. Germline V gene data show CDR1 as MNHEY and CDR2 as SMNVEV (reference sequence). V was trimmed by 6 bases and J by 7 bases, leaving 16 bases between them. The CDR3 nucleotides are TGTGCCAGCAGCTGGACAGCCCTGTCAAATGAGCAGTTCTTC. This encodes CASSWTALSNEQFF.

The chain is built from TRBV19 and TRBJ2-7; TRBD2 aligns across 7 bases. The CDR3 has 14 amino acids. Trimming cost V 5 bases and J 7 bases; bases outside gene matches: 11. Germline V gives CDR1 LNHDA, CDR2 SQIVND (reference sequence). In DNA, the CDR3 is TGTGCCAGTAGTTGGGGGGGGATGGCCTTGGAGCAGTACTTC. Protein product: CASSWGGMALEQYF.